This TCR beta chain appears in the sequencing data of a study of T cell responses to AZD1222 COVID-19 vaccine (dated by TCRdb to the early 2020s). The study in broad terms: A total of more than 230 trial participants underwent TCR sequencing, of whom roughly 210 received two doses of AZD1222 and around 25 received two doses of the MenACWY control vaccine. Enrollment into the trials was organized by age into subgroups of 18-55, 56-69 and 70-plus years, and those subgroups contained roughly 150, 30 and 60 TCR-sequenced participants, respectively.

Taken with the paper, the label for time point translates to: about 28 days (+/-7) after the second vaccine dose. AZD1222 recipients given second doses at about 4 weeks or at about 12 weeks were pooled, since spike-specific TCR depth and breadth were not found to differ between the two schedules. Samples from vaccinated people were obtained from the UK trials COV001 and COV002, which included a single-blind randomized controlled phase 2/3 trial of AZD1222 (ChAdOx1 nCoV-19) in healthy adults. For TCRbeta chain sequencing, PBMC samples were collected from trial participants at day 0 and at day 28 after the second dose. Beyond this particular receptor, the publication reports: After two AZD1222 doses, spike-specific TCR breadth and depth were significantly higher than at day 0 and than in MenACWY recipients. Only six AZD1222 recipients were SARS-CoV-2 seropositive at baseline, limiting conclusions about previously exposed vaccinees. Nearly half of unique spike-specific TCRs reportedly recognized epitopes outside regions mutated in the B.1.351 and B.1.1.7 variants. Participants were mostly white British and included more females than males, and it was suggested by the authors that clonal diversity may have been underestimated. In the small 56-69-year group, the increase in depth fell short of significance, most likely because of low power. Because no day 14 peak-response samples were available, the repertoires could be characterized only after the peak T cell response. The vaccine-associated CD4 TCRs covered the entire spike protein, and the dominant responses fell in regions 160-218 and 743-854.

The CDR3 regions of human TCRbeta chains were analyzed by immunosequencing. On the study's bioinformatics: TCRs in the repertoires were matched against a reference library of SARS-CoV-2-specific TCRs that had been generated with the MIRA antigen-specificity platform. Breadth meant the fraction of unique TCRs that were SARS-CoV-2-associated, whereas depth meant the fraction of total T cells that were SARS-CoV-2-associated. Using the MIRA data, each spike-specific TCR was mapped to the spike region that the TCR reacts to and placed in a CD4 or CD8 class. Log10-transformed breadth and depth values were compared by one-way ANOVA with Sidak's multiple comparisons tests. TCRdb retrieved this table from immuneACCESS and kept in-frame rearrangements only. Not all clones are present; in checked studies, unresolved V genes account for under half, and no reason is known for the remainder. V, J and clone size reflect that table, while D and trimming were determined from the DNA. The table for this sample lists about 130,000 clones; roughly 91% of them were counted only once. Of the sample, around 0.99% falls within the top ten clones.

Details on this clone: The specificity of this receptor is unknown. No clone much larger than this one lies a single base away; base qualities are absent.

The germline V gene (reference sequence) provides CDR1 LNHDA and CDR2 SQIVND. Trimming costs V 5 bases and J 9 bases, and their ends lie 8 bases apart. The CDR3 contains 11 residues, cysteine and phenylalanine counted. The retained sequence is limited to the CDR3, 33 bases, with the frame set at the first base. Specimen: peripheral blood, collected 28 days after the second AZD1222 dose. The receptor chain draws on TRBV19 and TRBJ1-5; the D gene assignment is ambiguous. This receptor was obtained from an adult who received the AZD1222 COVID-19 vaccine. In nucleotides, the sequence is TGTGCCAGTAGTGGGTTGGGGCCCCAGCATTTT. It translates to CASSGLGPQHF.